Listed below are T cell receptor beta chains from one sample, sequenced in a study of cytomegalovirus exposure and HLA in healthy donors. Sequencing used immunoSEQ multiplex PCR; TCRdb keeps in-frame clones, though not all of them. In the table there are hundreds of thousands of clones, about 86% of which are singletons. The sequenced material came from PBMCs. These receptors came from a young man in good health and CMV-seronegative. CDR3s include the opening cysteine and the closing phenylalanine or tryptophan. D genes are given only for firm matches. The listing skips clone size in some rows; elsewhere it reads once, few, many or a size class.

len: 14; j_gene: TRBJ2-1; d_gene: -; v_gene: TRBV5-8; abundance: -; CDR3aa: CASSTGGAVNEQFF; CDR3nt: TGTGCCAGCAGCACCGGAGGGGCAGTCAATGAGCAGTTCTTC
len: 14; j_gene: TRBJ2-5; d_gene: -; v_gene: TRBV11-2; abundance: -; CDR3aa: CASSVFGTPETQYF; CDR3nt: TGTGCCAGCAGCGTGTTCGGGACACCGGAGACCCAGTACTTC
len: 16; j_gene: TRBJ1-2; d_gene: TRBD1; v_gene: TRBV6-1; abundance: -; CDR3aa: CASSELGTGGNYGYTF; CDR3nt: TGTGCCAGCAGTGAACTCGGGACAGGAGGAAACTATGGCTACACCTTC
len: 13; j_gene: TRBJ1-3; d_gene: -; v_gene: TRBV5-6; abundance: -; CDR3aa: CASSKLSGNTIYF; CDR3nt: TGTGCCAGCAGTAAACTCTCTGGAAACACCATATATTTT
len: 13; j_gene: TRBJ1-5; d_gene: -; v_gene: TRBV4-3; abundance: -; CDR3aa: CASSQDQGTPQHF; CDR3nt: TGCGCCAGCAGCCAAGATCAAGGGACACCCCAGCATTTT
len: 14; j_gene: TRBJ1-5; d_gene: -; v_gene: TRBV10-2; abundance: few; CDR3aa: CASSGGVGNQPQHF; CDR3nt: TGCGCCAGCAGTGGAGGAGTTGGAAATCAGCCCCAGCATTTT
len: 15; j_gene: TRBJ1-5; d_gene: -; v_gene: TRBV7-8; abundance: -; CDR3aa: CASSPNRVGNQPQHF; CDR3nt: TGTGCCAGCAGCCCAAACAGGGTTGGCAATCAGCCCCAGCATTTT
len: 16; j_gene: TRBJ2-3; d_gene: TRBD1; v_gene: TRBV15; abundance: -; CDR3aa: CATSGRQGSVTDTQYF; CDR3nt: TGTGCCACCAGCGGCCGACAGGGGTCCGTCACAGATACGCAGTATTTT
len: 13; j_gene: TRBJ2-7; d_gene: -; v_gene: TRBV7-6; abundance: -; CDR3aa: CASSLAEGSEQYF; CDR3nt: TGTGCCAGCAGCTTAGCGGAGGGTTCCGAGCAGTACTTC
len: 13; j_gene: TRBJ2-3; d_gene: -; v_gene: TRBV28; abundance: -; CDR3aa: CASRAGLTDTQYF; CDR3nt: TGTGCCAGCAGGGCAGGGTTGACAGATACGCAGTATTTT
len: 15; j_gene: TRBJ1-4; d_gene: -; v_gene: TRBV5-1; abundance: once; CDR3aa: CASSSAGTEIGKLFF; CDR3nt: TGCGCCAGCAGCTCGGCCGGGACTGAGATTGGAAAACTGTTTTTT
len: 14; j_gene: TRBJ1-1; d_gene: -; v_gene: TRBV2; abundance: -; CDR3aa: CASSAAVRKTEAFF; CDR3nt: TGTGCCAGCAGTGCCGCAGTGAGGAAGACTGAAGCTTTCTTT
len: 15; j_gene: TRBJ1-1; d_gene: -; v_gene: TRBV7-2; abundance: -; CDR3aa: CASSFQGGVNTEAFF; CDR3nt: TGTGCCAGCAGCTTTCAGGGAGGGGTGAACACTGAAGCTTTCTTT
len: 13; j_gene: TRBJ1-3; d_gene: -; v_gene: TRBV5-1; abundance: -; CDR3aa: CASREGSGNTIYF; CDR3nt: TGCGCCAGCAGGGAGGGCTCTGGAAACACCATATATTTT
len: 14; j_gene: TRBJ1-6; d_gene: -; v_gene: TRBV28; abundance: -; CDR3aa: CASSNTGYNSPLHF; CDR3nt: TGTGCCAGCAGTAACACAGGATATAATTCACCCCTCCACTTT
len: 14; j_gene: TRBJ2-3; d_gene: -; v_gene: TRBV19; abundance: -; CDR3aa: CASSMTGVVDTQYF; CDR3nt: TGTGCCAGTAGTATGACGGGAGTTGTGGATACGCAGTATTTT
len: 14; j_gene: TRBJ1-6; d_gene: TRBD1; v_gene: TRBV25-1; abundance: few; CDR3aa: CASSLGTESSPLHF; CDR3nt: TGTGCCAGCAGCTTAGGGACAGAGTCTTCACCCCTCCACTTT
len: 13; j_gene: TRBJ1-2; d_gene: -; v_gene: TRBV9; abundance: once; CDR3aa: CASSPQGLFGYTF; CDR3nt: TGTGCCAGCAGCCCCCAGGGACTATTCGGCTACACCTTC
len: 12; j_gene: TRBJ1-2; d_gene: -; v_gene: TRBV6-5; abundance: -; CDR3aa: CASREGDYGYTF; CDR3nt: TGTGCCAGCAGGGAAGGGGACTATGGCTACACCTTC
len: 15; j_gene: TRBJ1-5; d_gene: -; v_gene: TRBV6-6; abundance: -; CDR3aa: CASSSNTGSNQPQHF; CDR3nt: TGTGCCAGCAGTTCGAACACAGGTAGCAATCAGCCCCAGCATTTT
len: 13; j_gene: TRBJ1-1; d_gene: -; v_gene: TRBV29-1; abundance: -; CDR3aa: CSQEEVSRTEAFF; CDR3nt: TGCAGCCAAGAGGAGGTGAGTCGGACTGAAGCTTTCTTT
len: 17; j_gene: TRBJ2-7; d_gene: TRBD2; v_gene: TRBV4-1; abundance: -; CDR3aa: CASTEQFGTSGSYEQYF; CDR3nt: TGCGCCAGCACCGAGCAATTCGGGACTAGTGGCTCCTACGAGCAGTACTTC
len: 16; j_gene: TRBJ1-1; d_gene: TRBD1; v_gene: TRBV4-3; abundance: -; CDR3aa: CASSQTRRQGDTEAFF; CDR3nt: TGCGCCAGCAGCCAAACCCGCCGACAGGGGGACACTGAAGCTTTCTTT
len: 16; j_gene: TRBJ2-7; d_gene: TRBD2; v_gene: TRBV4-1; abundance: -; CDR3aa: CASSQTLAGGPHEQYF; CDR3nt: TGCGCCAGCAGCCAGACACTAGCGGGAGGGCCCCACGAGCAGTACTTC
len: 13; j_gene: TRBJ2-3; d_gene: -; v_gene: TRBV6-1; abundance: -; CDR3aa: CASSEMPPGAQYF; CDR3nt: TGTGCCAGCAGTGAAATGCCGCCAGGGGCTCAGTATTTT
len: 16; j_gene: TRBJ2-5; d_gene: TRBD2; v_gene: TRBV2; abundance: -; CDR3aa: CASSPGLAGGQETQYF; CDR3nt: TGTGCCAGCAGCCCTGGACTAGCAGGTGGCCAAGAGACCCAGTACTTC
len: 14; j_gene: TRBJ1-4; d_gene: -; v_gene: TRBV28; abundance: -; CDR3aa: CASSFLRTNEKLFF; CDR3nt: TGTGCCAGCAGTTTCCTCAGGACAAATGAAAAACTGTTTTTT
len: 13; j_gene: TRBJ1-2; d_gene: -; v_gene: TRBV11-2; abundance: -; CDR3aa: CASSLEPGGGYTF; CDR3nt: TGTGCCAGCAGCTTAGAGCCGGGGGGTGGCTACACCTTC
len: 13; j_gene: TRBJ2-3; d_gene: -; v_gene: TRBV10-3; abundance: -; CDR3aa: CAARAAPEDTQYF; CDR3nt: TGTGCAGCCCGAGCGGCACCCGAGGATACGCAGTATTTT
len: 14; j_gene: TRBJ1-6; d_gene: -; v_gene: TRBV19; abundance: -; CDR3aa: CASSIERAYSPLHF; CDR3nt: TGTGCCAGTAGTATAGAGAGGGCCTATTCACCCCTCCACTTT
len: 14; j_gene: TRBJ1-6; d_gene: TRBD1; v_gene: TRBV28; abundance: -; CDR3aa: CASSQTGRDSPLHF; CDR3nt: TGTGCCAGCAGCCAGACAGGGCGGGATTCACCCCTCCACTTT
len: 17; j_gene: TRBJ2-7; d_gene: TRBD2; v_gene: TRBV4-2; abundance: -; CDR3aa: CASSQATRTSGSYEQYF; CDR3nt: TGTGCCAGCAGCCAAGCGACCCGGACTAGCGGGTCCTACGAGCAGTACTTC
len: 15; j_gene: TRBJ1-5; d_gene: -; v_gene: TRBV27; abundance: -; CDR3aa: CASSLLGAGNQPQHF; CDR3nt: TGTGCCAGCAGTTTGTTGGGGGCAGGCAATCAGCCCCAGCATTTT
len: 15; j_gene: TRBJ2-3; d_gene: TRBD1; v_gene: TRBV15; abundance: -; CDR3aa: CATSNRGAFDGTQYF; CDR3nt: TGTGCCACCAGCAACAGGGGCGCGTTTGATGGGACGCAGTATTTT
len: 15; j_gene: TRBJ1-1; d_gene: -; v_gene: TRBV4-3; abundance: -; CDR3aa: CASSQGVFMNTEAFF; CDR3nt: TGCGCCAGCAGCCAAGGAGTGTTCATGAACACTGAAGCTTTCTTT
len: 14; j_gene: TRBJ1-2; d_gene: -; v_gene: TRBV4-2; abundance: -; CDR3aa: CASSQDAGGYGYTF; CDR3nt: TGTGCCAGCAGCCAAGATGCCGGGGGGTATGGCTACACCTTC
len: 14; j_gene: TRBJ2-1; d_gene: -; v_gene: TRBV28; abundance: -; CDR3aa: CASSLVGGYNEQFF; CDR3nt: TGTGCCAGCAGTTTAGTGGGGGGCTACAATGAGCAGTTCTTC
len: 18; j_gene: TRBJ2-5; d_gene: TRBD2; v_gene: TRBV28; abundance: -; CDR3aa: CASSFPLAGGLKKETQYF; CDR3nt: TGTGCCAGCAGTTTCCCGTTAGCGGGGGGGCTTAAGAAAGAGACCCAGTACTTC
len: 14; j_gene: TRBJ2-7; d_gene: -; v_gene: TRBV5-6; abundance: -; CDR3aa: CASSLTVLSHEQYF; CDR3nt: TGTGCCAGCAGCTTGACTGTTCTGTCCCACGAGCAGTACTTC
len: 13; j_gene: TRBJ2-7; d_gene: -; v_gene: TRBV5-8; abundance: -; CDR3aa: CASSLRQYYEQYF; CDR3nt: TGTGCCAGCAGCTTGAGACAGTACTACGAGCAGTACTTC
len: 13; j_gene: TRBJ1-2; d_gene: -; v_gene: TRBV19; abundance: -; CDR3aa: CASSRDISYGYTF; CDR3nt: TGTGCCAGTAGTCGAGACATCTCCTATGGCTACACCTTC
len: 15; j_gene: TRBJ2-7; d_gene: TRBD2; v_gene: TRBV19; abundance: -; CDR3aa: CASSMFLAGGYEQYF; CDR3nt: TGTGCCAGTAGTATGTTTCTAGCGGGAGGTTACGAGCAGTACTTC
len: 15; j_gene: TRBJ2-2; d_gene: -; v_gene: TRBV7-9; abundance: -; CDR3aa: CASSSGPDFTGELFF; CDR3nt: TGTGCCAGCAGTAGCGGTCCGGACTTCACCGGGGAGCTGTTTTTT
len: 16; j_gene: TRBJ2-2; d_gene: -; v_gene: TRBV7-2; abundance: -; CDR3aa: CASSLAPRRGTGELFF; CDR3nt: TGTGCCAGCAGCTTAGCGCCCCGACGAGGCACCGGGGAGCTGTTTTTT
len: 21; j_gene: TRBJ1-6; d_gene: -; v_gene: TRBV27; abundance: -; CDR3aa: CASSNAPLRGGRVAYNSPLHF; CDR3nt: TGTGCCAGCAGTAATGCCCCTTTGCGGGGAGGGAGGGTGGCGTATAATTCACCCCTCCACTTT